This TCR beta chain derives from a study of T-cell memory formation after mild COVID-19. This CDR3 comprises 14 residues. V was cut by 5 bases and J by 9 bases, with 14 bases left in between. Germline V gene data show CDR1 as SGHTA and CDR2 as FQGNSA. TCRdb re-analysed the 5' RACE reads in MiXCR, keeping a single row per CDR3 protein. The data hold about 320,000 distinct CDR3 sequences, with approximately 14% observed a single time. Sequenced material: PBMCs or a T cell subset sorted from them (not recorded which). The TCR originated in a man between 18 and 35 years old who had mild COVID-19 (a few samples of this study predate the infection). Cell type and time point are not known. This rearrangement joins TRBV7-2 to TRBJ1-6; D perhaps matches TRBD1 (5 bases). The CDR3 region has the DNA TGTGCCAGCAGCAACCGGACGAGGGGTTCACCCCTCCACTTT. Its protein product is CASSNRTRGSPLHF.